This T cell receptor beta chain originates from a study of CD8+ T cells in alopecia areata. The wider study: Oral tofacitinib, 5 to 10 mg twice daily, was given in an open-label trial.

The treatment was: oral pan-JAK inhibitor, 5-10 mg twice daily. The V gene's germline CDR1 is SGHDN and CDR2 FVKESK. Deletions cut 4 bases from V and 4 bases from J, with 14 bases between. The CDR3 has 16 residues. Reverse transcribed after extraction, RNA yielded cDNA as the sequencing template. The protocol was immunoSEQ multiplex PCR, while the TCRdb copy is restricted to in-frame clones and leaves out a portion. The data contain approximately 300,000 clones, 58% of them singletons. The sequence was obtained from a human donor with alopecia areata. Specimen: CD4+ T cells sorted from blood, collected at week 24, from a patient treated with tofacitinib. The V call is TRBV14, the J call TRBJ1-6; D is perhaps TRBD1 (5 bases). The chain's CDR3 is CASSRVGQFYNSPLHF. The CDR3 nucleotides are TGTGCCAGCAGCCGCGTGGGGCAGTTTTATAATTCACCCCTCCACTTT.